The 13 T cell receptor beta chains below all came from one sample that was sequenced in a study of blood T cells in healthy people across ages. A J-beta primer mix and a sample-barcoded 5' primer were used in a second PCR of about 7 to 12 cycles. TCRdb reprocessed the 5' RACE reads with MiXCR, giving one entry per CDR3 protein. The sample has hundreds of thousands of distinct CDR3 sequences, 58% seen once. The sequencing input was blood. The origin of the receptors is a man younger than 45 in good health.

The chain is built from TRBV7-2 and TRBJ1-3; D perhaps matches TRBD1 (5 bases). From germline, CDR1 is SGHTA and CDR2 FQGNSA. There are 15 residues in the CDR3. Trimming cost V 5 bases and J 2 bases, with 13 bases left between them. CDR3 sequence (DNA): TGTGCCAGCAGCCCCCAGGGAGGGACTGGAAACACCATATATTTT. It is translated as CASSPQGGTGNTIYF.

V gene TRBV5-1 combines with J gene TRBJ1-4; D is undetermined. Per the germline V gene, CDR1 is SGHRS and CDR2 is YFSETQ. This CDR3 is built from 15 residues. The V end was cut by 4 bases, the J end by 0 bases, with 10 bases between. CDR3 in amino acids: CASSPSGATNEKLFF. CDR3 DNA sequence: TGCGCCAGCAGCCCCTCAGGAGCAACTAATGAAAAACTGTTTTTT.

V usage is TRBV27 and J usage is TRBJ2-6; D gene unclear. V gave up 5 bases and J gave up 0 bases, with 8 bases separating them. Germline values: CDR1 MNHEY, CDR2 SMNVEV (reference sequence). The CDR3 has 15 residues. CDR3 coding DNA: TGTGCCAGCAGTAACAGTGCCTCTGGGGCCAACGTCCTGACTTTC. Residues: CASSNSASGANVLTF. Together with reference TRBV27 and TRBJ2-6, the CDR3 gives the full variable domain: EAQVTQNPRYLITVTGKKLTVTCSQNMNHEYMSWYRQDPGLGLRQIYYSMNVEVTDKGDVPEGYKVSRKEKRNFPLILESPSPNQTSLYFCASSNSASGANVLTFGAGSRLTVL.

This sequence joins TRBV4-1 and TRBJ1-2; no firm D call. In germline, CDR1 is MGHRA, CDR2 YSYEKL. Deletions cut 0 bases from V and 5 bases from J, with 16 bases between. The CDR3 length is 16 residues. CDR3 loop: CASSQDHVQLLYGYTF. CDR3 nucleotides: TGCGCCAGCAGCCAAGATCATGTTCAGTTGCTTTATGGCTACACCTTC.

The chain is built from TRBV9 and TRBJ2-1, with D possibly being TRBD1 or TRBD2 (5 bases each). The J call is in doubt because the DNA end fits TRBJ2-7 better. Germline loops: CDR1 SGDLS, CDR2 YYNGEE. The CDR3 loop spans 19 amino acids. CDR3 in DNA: TGTGCCAGCAGCGTAGTCCTTAGGAGAGGGAGTGTGAAGGACAATGAGCAGTACTTC. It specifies CASSVVLRRGSVKDNEQYF.

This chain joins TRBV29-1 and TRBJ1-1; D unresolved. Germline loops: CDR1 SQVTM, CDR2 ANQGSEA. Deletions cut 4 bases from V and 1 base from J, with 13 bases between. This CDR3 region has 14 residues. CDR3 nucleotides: TGCAGCGTTGTACCCCCCCGGCAGAACACTGAAGCTTTCTTT. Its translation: CSVVPPRQNTEAFF.

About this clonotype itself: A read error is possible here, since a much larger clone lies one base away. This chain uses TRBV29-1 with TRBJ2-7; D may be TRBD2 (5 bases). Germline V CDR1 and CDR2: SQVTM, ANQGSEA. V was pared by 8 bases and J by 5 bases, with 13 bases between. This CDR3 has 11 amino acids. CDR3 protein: CSITRGDEQYF. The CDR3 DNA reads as TGCAGCATCACCCGGGGTGACGAGCAGTACTTC.

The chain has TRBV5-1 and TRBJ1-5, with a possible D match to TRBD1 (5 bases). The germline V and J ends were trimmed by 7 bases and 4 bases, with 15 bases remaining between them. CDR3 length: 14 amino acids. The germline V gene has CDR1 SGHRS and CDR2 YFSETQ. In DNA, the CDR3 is TGCGCCAGCGCACCGGGGACCCTAAATCAGCCCCAGCATTTT. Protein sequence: CASAPGTLNQPQHF.

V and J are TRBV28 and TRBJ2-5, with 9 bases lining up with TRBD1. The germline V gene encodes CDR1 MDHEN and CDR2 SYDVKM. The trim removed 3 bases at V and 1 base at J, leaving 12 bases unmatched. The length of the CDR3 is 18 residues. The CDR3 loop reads CASSFFAGQGGLQETQYF. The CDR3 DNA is TGTGCCAGCAGTTTTTTCGCGGGACAGGGTGGGCTCCAAGAGACCCAGTACTTC.

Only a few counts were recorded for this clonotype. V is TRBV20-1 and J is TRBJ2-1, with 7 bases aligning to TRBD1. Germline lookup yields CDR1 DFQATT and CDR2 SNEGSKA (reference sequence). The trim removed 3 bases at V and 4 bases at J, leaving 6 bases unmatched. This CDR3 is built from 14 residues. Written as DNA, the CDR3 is TGCAGTGCTAGCCGAGGGGGCGTATACAATGAGCAGTTCTTC. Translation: CSASRGGVYNEQFF.

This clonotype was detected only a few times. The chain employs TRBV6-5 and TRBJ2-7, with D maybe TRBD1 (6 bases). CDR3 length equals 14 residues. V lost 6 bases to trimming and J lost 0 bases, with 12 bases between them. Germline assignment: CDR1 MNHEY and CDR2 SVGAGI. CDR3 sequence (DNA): TGTGCCAGCAGCTATCAGGGGAGCTCCTACGAGCAGTACTTC. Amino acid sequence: CASSYQGSSYEQYF.

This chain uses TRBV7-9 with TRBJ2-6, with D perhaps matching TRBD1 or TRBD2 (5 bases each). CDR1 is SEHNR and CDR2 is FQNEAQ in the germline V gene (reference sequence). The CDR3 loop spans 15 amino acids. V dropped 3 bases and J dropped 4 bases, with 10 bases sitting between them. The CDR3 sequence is CASSFSGRGANVLTF. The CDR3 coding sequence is TGTGCCAGCAGCTTCTCAGGGAGAGGGGCCAACGTCCTGACTTTC.

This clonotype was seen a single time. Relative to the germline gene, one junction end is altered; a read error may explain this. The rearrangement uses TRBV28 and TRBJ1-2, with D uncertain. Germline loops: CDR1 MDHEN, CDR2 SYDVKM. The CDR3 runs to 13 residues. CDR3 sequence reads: CAGSSGSLYGYTF. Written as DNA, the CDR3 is TGTGCCGGCAGTTCCGGGTCCCTCTATGGCTACACCTTC.